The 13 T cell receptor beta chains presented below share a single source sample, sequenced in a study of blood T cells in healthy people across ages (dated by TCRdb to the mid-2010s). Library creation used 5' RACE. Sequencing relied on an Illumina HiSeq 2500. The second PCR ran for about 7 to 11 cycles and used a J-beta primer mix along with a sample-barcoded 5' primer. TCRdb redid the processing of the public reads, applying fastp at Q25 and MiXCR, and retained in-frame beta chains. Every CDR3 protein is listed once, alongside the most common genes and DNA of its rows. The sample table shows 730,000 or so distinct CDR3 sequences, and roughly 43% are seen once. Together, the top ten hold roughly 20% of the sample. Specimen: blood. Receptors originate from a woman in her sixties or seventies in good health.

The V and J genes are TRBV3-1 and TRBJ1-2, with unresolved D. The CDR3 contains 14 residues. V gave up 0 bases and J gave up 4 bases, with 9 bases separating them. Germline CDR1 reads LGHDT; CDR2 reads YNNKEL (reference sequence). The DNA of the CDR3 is TGTGCCAGCAGCCAAGAACGCCGAGCCTATGGCTACACCTTC. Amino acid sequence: CASSQERRAYGYTF. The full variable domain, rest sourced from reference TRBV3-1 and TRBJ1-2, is DTAVSQTPKYLVTQMGNDKSIKCEQNLGHDTMYWYKQDSKKFLKIMFSYNNKELIINETVPNRFSPKSPDKAHLNLHINSLELGDSAVYFCASSQERRAYGYTFGSGTRLTVV.

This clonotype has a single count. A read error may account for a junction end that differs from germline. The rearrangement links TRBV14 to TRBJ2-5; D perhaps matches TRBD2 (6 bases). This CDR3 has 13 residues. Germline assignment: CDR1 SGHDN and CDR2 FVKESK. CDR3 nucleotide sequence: TGTGCCAGCAGCCAAGGGGTCGGAGGGACCGAGTACTTC. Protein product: CASSQGVGGTEYF.

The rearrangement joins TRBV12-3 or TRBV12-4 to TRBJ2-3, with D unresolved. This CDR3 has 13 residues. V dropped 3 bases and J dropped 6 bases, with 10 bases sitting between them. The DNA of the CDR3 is TGTGCCAGCAGTTTCGCGGCGGAGGATACGCAGTATTTT. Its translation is CASSFAAEDTQYF.

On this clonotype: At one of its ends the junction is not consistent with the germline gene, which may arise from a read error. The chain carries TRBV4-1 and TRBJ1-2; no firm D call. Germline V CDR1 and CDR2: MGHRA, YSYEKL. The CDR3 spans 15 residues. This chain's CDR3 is CASSEEKGYYYGYTF. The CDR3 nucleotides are TGCGCCAGCAGCGAAGAGAAGGGCTACTACTATGGCTACACCTTC.

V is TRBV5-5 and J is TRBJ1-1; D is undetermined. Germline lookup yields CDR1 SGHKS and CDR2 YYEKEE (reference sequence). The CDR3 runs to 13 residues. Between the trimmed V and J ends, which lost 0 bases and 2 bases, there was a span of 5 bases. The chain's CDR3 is CASSLGINTEAFF. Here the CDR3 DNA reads TGTGCCAGCAGCTTGGGGATAAACACTGAAGCTTTCTTT.

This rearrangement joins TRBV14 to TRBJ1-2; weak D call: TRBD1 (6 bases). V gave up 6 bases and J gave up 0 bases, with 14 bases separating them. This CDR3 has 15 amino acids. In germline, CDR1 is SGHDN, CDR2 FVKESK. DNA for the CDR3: TGTGCCAGCAGGGAACGGGACACCTCTAACTATGGCTACACCTTC. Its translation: CASRERDTSNYGYTF.

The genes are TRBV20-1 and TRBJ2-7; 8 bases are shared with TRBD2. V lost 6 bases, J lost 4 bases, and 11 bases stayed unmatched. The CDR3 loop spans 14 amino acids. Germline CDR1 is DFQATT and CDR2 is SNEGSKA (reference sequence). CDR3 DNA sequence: TGCAGTGCCACAAGCGGGAGTACTTCTTACGAGCAGTACTTC. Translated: CSATSGSTSYEQYF.

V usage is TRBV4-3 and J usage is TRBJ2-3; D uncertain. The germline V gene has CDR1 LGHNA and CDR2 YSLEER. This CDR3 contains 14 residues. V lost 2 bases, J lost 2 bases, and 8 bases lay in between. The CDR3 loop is CASSQFQYTDTQYF. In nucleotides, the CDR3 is TGCGCCAGCAGCCAATTCCAGTACACAGATACGCAGTATTTT.

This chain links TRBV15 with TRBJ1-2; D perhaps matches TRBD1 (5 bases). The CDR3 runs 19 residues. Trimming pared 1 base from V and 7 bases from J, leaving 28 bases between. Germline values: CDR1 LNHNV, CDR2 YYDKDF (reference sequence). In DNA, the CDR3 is TGTGCCACCAGCAGAGCCGGACGAACCTTTCGCGCGGGGGATCTTGGCTACACCTTC. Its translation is CATSRAGRTFRAGDLGYTF. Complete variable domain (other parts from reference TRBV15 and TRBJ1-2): DAMVIQNPRYQVTQFGKPVTLSCSQTLNHNVMYWYQQKSSQAPKLLFHYYDKDFNNEADTPDNFQSRRPNTSFCFLDIRSPGLGDTAMYLCATSRAGRTFRAGDLGYTFGSGTRLTVV.

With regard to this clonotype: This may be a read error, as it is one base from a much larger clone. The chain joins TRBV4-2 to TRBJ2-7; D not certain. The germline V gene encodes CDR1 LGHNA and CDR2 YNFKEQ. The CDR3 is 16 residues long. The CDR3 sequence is CTSSQDLWATHYEQYF. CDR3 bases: TGTACCAGCAGCCAAGATCTTTGGGCAACGCACTACGAGCAGTACTTC.

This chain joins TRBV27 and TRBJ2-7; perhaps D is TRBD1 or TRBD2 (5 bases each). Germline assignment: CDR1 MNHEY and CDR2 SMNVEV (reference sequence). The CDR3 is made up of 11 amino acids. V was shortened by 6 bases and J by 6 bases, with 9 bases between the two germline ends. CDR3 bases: TGTGCCAGCAGGCTCGGGGCCGAGCAGTACTTC. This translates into CASRLGAEQYF.

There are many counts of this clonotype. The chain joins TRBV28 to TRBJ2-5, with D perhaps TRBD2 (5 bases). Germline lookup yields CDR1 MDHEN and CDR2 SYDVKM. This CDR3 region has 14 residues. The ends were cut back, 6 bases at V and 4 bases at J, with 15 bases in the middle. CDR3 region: CASSRTSRPETQYF. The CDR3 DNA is TGTGCCAGCAGCCGGACTTCCCGCCCAGAGACCCAGTACTTC.

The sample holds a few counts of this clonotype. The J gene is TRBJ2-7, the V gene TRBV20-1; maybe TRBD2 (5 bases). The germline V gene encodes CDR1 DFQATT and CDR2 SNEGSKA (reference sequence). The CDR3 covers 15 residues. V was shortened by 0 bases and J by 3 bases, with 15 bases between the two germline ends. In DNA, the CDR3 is TGCAGTGCTAGAGATCGAGGCACTAGGGTCTACGAGCAGTACTTC. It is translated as CSARDRGTRVYEQYF.